Listed below are T cell receptor beta chains from one sample, sequenced in a study of T cell repertoires in aging, cancer and after chemotherapy. Via MiXCR, TCRdb re-called the multiplex PCR reads, giving one row per CDR3 protein. The sample records 1,500 to 2,000 distinct CDR3 sequences, about 22% being singletons. The sequenced sample was blood. All receptors come from a human donor with a solid tumor. The CDR3 runs from the conserved cysteine through the conserved F or W. Fields, in order: D gene, clone size, V gene, J gene, CDR3 protein, CDR3 DNA. D genes are given only for firm matches. Not all rows give a size; the values are once, few, many and, for expanded clones, a class.

>.|few|TRBV7-2|TRBJ2-5
CASSLGLAETQYF
TGTGCCAGCAGCTTAGGGCTAGCGGAGACCCAGTACTTC
>TRBD1|few|TRBV7-3|TRBJ2-5
CASSGTATTREAQYF
TGTGCCAGCAGCGGGACAGCGACCACAAGAGAGGCCCAGTACTTC
>.|.|TRBV24-1|TRBJ1-1
CATSLDRPPEKTEAFF
TGTGCCACCAGTCTGGACCGTCCTCCTGAGAAGACTGAAGCTTTCTTT
>.|few|TRBV20-1|TRBJ2-7
CSARLVRDEQYF
TGCAGTGCTAGACTGGTGCGGGACGAGCAGTACTTC
>TRBD2|large|TRBV19|TRBJ2-5
CASSIIGGRAETQYF
TGTGCCAGTAGCATCATTGGCGGGAGGGCTGAGACCCAGTACTTC
>TRBD1|large|TRBV30|TRBJ1-2
CAWSGQGSMSGYTF
TGTGCCTGGAGTGGACAGGGATCGATGAGTGGCTACACCTTC
>.|medium-sized|TRBV27|TRBJ1-6
CASSSGGRDSPLHF
TGTGCCAGCAGTTCGGGGGGGCGGGATTCACCCCTCCACTTT
>.|large|TRBV10-3|TRBJ2-1
CAISESISREHDNEQFF
TGTGCCATCAGTGAGTCGATAAGCCGGGAGCATGACAATGAGCAGTTCTTC
>.|.|TRBV7-3|TRBJ2-7
CASSPSPGYEQYF
TGTGCCAGCAGCCCCAGCCCCGGGTACGAGCAGTACTTC
>TRBD1|medium-sized|TRBV12-3/TRBV12-4|TRBJ1-5
CASSLGGQPLAQPQHF
TGTGCCAGCAGTTTAGGGGGACAGCCTTTAGCCCAGCCCCAGCATTTT
>.|.|TRBV11-2|TRBJ2-2
CASSLLRQANTGELFF
TGTGCCAGCAGCTTATTAAGACAGGCGAACACCGGGGAGCTGTTTTTT
>.|.|TRBV7-6|TRBJ2-3
CASSLGSGADTDTQYF
TGTGCCAGCAGCTTAGGGTCCGGCGCTGACACAGATACGCAGTATTTT
>.|large|TRBV29-1|TRBJ1-1
CSVEGTVSNTEAFF
TGCAGCGTTGAAGGGACAGTATCGAACACTGAAGCTTTCTTT
>TRBD2|.|TRBV4-1|TRBJ2-1
CASSRLAVSYNEQFF
TGCGCCAGCAGCCGACTAGCAGTTTCCTACAATGAGCAGTTCTTC
>.|medium-sized|TRBV10-3|TRBJ1-6
CAIRATENNSPLHF
TGTGCCATCAGGGCGACCGAGAATAATTCACCCCTCCACTTT
>.|.|TRBV5-4|TRBJ1-2
CASSFGTANYGYTF
TGTGCCAGCAGCTTCGGGACGGCTAACTATGGCTACACCTTC
>.|large|TRBV12-3/TRBV12-4|TRBJ2-3
CASLRRGADTQYF
TGTGCCAGCCTACGGCGGGGCGCAGATACGCAGTATTTT
>.|large|TRBV6-1|TRBJ1-3
CASSDGGPWGNTIYF
TGTGCCAGCAGTGATGGGGGTCCGTGGGGAAACACCATATATTTT
>TRBD2|medium-sized|TRBV7-2|TRBJ2-5
CASSRTGTSRLETQYF
TGTGCCAGCAGCCGAACTGGGACTAGCCGATTGGAGACCCAGTACTTC
>.|.|TRBV20-1|TRBJ1-6
CSAREGGIPAPLHF
TGCAGTGCTAGGGAGGGAGGGATCCCGGCACCCCTCCACTTT
>TRBD2|few|TRBV10-2|TRBJ2-5
CASMIRAGGTQYF
TGCGCCAGCATGATACGGGCGGGGGGGACCCAGTACTTC
>TRBD1|.|TRBV5-4|TRBJ1-2
CASSLDRGGYGYTF
TGTGCCAGCAGCCTTGACAGGGGAGGTTATGGCTACACCTTC
>TRBD1|large|TRBV30|TRBJ1-5
CAWSPRDRLFRPQHF
TGTGCCTGGAGTCCCCGGGACAGGTTATTCCGGCCCCAGCATTTT
>.|.|TRBV20-1|TRBJ1-5
CSARDLMGSNQPQHF
TGCAGTGCTAGAGATCTCATGGGGAGCAATCAGCCCCAGCATTTT
>.|.|TRBV20-1|TRBJ1-5
CSARPRVLNQPQHF
TGCAGTGCTAGACCCCGGGTTCTTAATCAGCCCCAGCATTTT
>.|once|TRBV5-4|TRBJ2-7
CASSLEGPSYNEQYF
TGCGCCAGCAGCTTGGAGGGTCCCTCCTACAATGAGCAGTACTTC
>TRBD1|medium-sized|TRBV19|TRBJ1-6
CANPNLPTGVRRNSPLHF
TGTGCCAACCCGAATCTCCCAACAGGGGTAAGGCGAAATTCACCCCTCCACTTT
>TRBD2|.|TRBV12-3/TRBV12-4|TRBJ2-3
CASSRTSGGSTDTQYF
TGCGCCAGCAGCAGAACTAGCGGGGGTTCGACAGATACGCAGTATTTT
>TRBD1|.|TRBV20-1|TRBJ2-7
CSAPRQGSYEQYF
TGCAGTGCCCCCCGACAGGGCTCCTACGAGCAGTACTTC
>.|few|TRBV12-3/TRBV12-4|TRBJ1-1
CASSSPLRQALGKYTEAFF
TGTGCCAGCAGTTCCCCCTTAAGACAGGCCCTTGGGAAGTACACTGAAGCTTTCTTT
>.|medium-sized|TRBV20-1|TRBJ2-6
CSARTASGANVLTF
TGCAGTGCTAGGACAGCCTCTGGGGCCAACGTCCTGACTTTC
>.|medium-sized|TRBV12-3/TRBV12-4|TRBJ1-4
CASSFGRDNEKLFF
TGTGCCAGCAGTTTTGGAAGGGATAATGAAAAACTGTTTTTT
>.|.|TRBV11-1|TRBJ1-6
CASSLESGRNSPLHF
TGTGCCAGCAGCTTAGAGTCAGGGAGGAATTCACCCCTCCACTTT
>.|large|TRBV27|TRBJ2-6
CASSPLGSGANVLTF
TGTGCCAGCAGTCCGCTCGGGTCCGGGGCCAACGTCCTGACTTTC
>.|.|TRBV12-3/TRBV12-4|TRBJ1-3
CASSFGGSGNTIYF
TGTGCCAGCAGTTTTGGGGGCTCTGGAAACACCATATATTTT
>TRBD1|few|TRBV12-3/TRBV12-4|TRBJ2-3
CASGSGTGNGFTDTQYF
TGTGCTAGTGGTTCCGGGACAGGGAATGGTTTCACAGATACGCAGTATTTT
>.|medium-sized|TRBV5-5|TRBJ2-5
CASSLERGQETQYF
TGTGCCAGCAGCTTGGAAAGGGGGCAAGAGACCCAGTACTTC
>TRBD1|large|TRBV30|TRBJ1-3
CAWSPTGQGLSSGNTIYF
TGTGCCTGGAGTCCGACGGGACAGGGCCTTTCCTCTGGAAACACCATATATTTT
>.|.|TRBV11-2|TRBJ1-1
CASSSPERDTEAFF
TGTGCCAGCAGCTCGCCCGAGCGGGACACTGAAGCTTTCTTT
>.|few|TRBV14|TRBJ2-1
CASSPPLTFSSYNEQFF
TGTGCCAGCAGCCCCCCCCTGACGTTTAGCTCCTACAATGAGCAGTTCTTC
>.|.|TRBV5-1|TRBJ2-7
CASSLEGEQYF
TGCGCCAGCAGCTTGGAAGGGGAGCAGTACTTC
>TRBD2|few|TRBV7-2|TRBJ2-7
CASSPQSGGGPYEQYF
TGTGCCAGCAGCCCGCAGTCGGGGGGTGGTCCCTACGAGCAGTACTTC
>TRBD1|large|TRBV6-5|TRBJ1-4
CASNSGQKNEKLFF
TGTGCCAGCAACTCGGGACAGAAGAATGAAAAACTGTTTTTT
>.|few|TRBV5-1|TRBJ1-2
CASSSGENYGYTF
TGCGCCAGCAGCTCAGGGGAGAACTATGGCTACACCTTC
>.|medium-sized|TRBV15|TRBJ2-7
CATSRDKGKYEQYF
TGTGCCACCAGCAGAGATAAGGGAAAGTACGAGCAGTACTTC
>.|medium-sized|TRBV12-3/TRBV12-4|TRBJ1-6
CASSLGGTESPLHF
TGTGCCAGCAGTTTAGGGGGGACGGAATCACCCCTCCACTTT
>TRBD1|medium-sized|TRBV19|TRBJ1-6
CASSTGTESSPLHF
TGTGCCAGTAGTACCGGGACAGAGTCTTCACCCCTCCACTTT
>.|medium-sized|TRBV19|TRBJ1-5
CASTREDSNQPQHF
TGTGCCAGTACCAGGGAGGATAGCAATCAGCCCCAGCATTTT
>.|.|TRBV5-1|TRBJ1-5
CASSLGGMAGRSNQPQHF
TGCGCCAGCAGCTTGGGGGGGATGGCAGGGCGGTCGAATCAGCCCCAGCATTTT
>.|.|TRBV19|TRBJ1-6
CASGTNRLSSSSLHF
TGTGCCAGCGGGACAAACCGTCTTTCGAGTTCATCCCTCCACTTT
>.|.|TRBV12-3/TRBV12-4|TRBJ1-4
CASSLGATLGEKLFF
TGTGCCAGCAGCCTGGGCGCCACCTTGGGTGAAAAACTGTTTTTT
>.|few|TRBV4-2|TRBJ1-4
CASSHGRQPNEKLFF
TGTGCCAGCAGCCATGGCCGGCAGCCTAATGAAAAACTGTTTTTT
>.|large|TRBV5-4|TRBJ2-3
CASSPSSRADTQYF
TGTGCCAGCAGCCCCTCGAGTCGGGCGGATACGCAGTATTTT